This entry concerns a single T cell receptor (beta chain). This clone has a single count. The antigen it recognizes is unknown. No per-base quality is available; no much larger clone lies one base away. This sample was included in a study of blood T cell repertoires in COVID-19 (dated by TCRdb to 2020 to 2021). Some background on the complete study: Samples from collaborators originated in the United States, Italy and Spain and spanned both the acute and convalescent phases of COVID-19. The prospective study material was composed of cDNA or gDNA derived from T cells, B-cell-depleted T cells, or PBMCs. Subjects who had been exposed to COVID-19, were actively infected with it, or had recovered from it provided the deeply sampled blood TCRbeta repertoires that made up the dataset. The repertoires were released in a freely available public database intended as a resource for research on the immune response to SARS-CoV-2. The samples were drawn from the first 160 participants of the ongoing ImmuneRACE study and from some 1,300 subjects provided by 6 global collaborators. The sample metadata nearly always contained a de-identified subject ID, COVID-19 status, age in years and sex. Where available, HLA class I and class II types were taken from metadata supplied by the sample provider and were not determined by assay-based typing.

CDR1 LGHDT and CDR2 YNNKEL were looked up in the germline V gene (reference sequence). The CDR3 runs 15 amino acids, cysteine and phenylalanine included. The read is trimmed to its CDR3 DNA, 45 bases read in frame from base 1. V and J are trimmed by 0 bases and 2 bases, and the gene matches miss 0 bases of the junction. TCRbeta CDR3 regions were amplified from genomic DNA using the immunoSEQ Assay, a bias-controlled multiplex PCR. The study's processing was this. Within the assay, amplification of reference gene primers was used to estimate how many nucleated cells each sample contained. Sequence reads were collapsed and filtered to measure the absolute abundance of every unique TCRbeta CDR3 rearrangement. Productive Simpson clonality was computed per sample as the square root of Simpson's diversity index over productive rearrangements. The table comes from immuneACCESS by way of TCRdb, which keeps in-frame sequences with V and J called. Part of the clones is missing from these tables; in studies checked, under half for an unresolved V gene and the rest for unknown reasons. From that table come the V and J calls and clone size; the DNA was used to work out D and trimming. A total of 220,000 or so clones appear in this sample, over 65% of them only once. The ten largest clones capture about 3.7% of the sample.

Findings and caveats that apply to the study as a whole: The quantity of clinical and demographic metadata differed by source and by participant and was supplied without curation.

Participants in the prospective study were aged roughly 18 to 100 years, lived in about two dozen United States geographic areas, and enrolled through a virtual design. To assign participants to cohorts, the prospective study relied on clinical history that participants themselves reported in a screening survey and a study questionnaire. Recovered participants in ImmuneRACE Cohort 3 were defined by two consecutive negative NP/OP PCR tests, clearance by a healthcare professional, or resolution of symptoms. Mobile phlebotomists in the prospective study collected whole blood, serum and a nasopharyngeal or oropharyngeal swab from every participant. Over a roughly 2-month period, participants in the prospective study had the option of providing additional blood draws and questionnaires. Before DNA extraction, blood samples from the prospective study were shipped at room temperature or frozen.

This chain joins TRBV3-1 (or the pseudogene TRBV3-2) to TRBJ1-2; TRBD1 matches 10 bases in the middle. Sequencing input: PBMCs or T cells enriched from blood (not recorded which). This receptor was taken from an older woman who had recovered from COVID-19. At the DNA level, the sequence is TGTGCCAGCAGCCAAGAGGGACAGGGGAACTATGGCTACACCTTC. The translation is CASSQEGQGNYGYTF.